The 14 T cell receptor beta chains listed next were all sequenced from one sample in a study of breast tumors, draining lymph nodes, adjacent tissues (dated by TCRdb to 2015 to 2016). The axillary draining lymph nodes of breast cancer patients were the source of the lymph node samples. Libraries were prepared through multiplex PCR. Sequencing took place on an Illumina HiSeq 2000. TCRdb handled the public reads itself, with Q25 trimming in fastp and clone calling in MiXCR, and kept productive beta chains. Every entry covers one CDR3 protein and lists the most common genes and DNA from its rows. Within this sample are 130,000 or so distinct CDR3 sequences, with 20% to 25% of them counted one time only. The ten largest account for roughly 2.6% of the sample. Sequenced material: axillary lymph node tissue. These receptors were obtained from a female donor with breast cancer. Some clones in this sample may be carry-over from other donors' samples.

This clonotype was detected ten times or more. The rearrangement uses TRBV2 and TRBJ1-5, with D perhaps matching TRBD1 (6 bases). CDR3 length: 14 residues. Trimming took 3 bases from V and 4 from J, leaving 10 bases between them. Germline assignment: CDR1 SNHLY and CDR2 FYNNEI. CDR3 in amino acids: CASSEGGPNQPQHF. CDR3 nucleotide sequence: TGTGCCAGCAGTGAGGGGGGGCCAAATCAGCCCCAGCATTTT.

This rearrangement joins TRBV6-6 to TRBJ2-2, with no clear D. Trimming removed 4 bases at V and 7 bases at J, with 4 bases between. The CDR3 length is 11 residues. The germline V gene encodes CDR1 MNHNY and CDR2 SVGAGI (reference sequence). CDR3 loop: CASSLVGELFF. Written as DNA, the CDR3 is TGTGCCAGCAGTTTAGTCGGGGAGCTGTTTTTT.

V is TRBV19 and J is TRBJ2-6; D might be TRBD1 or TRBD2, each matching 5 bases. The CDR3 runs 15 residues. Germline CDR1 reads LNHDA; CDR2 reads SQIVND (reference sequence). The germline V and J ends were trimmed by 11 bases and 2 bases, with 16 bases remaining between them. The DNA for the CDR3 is TGTGCCTGTGGGGGTGGATCAGCTGGGGCCAACGTCCTGACTTTC. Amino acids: CACGGGSAGANVLTF.

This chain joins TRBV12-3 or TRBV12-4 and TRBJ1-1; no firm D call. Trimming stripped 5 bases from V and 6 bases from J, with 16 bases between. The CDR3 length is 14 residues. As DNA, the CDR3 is TGTGCCAGCAGTCGTAACCCGGCTAACGCTGAAGCTTTCTTT. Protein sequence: CASSRNPANAEAFF.

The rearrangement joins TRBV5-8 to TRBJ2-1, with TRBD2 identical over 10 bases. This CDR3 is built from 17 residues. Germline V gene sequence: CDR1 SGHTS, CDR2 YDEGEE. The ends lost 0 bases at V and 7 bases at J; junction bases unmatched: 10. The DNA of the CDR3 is TGTGCCAGCAGCTTGGCTGGGCTAGCGGGAGAAGTAAATGAGCAGTTCTTC. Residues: CASSLAGLAGEVNEQFF.

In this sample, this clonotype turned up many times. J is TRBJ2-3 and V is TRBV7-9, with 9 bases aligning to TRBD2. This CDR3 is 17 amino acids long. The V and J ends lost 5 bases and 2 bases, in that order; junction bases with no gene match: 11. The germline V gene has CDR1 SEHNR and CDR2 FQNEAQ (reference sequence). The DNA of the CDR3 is TGTGCCAGCAGCCCGTCGGCGGGAGGGACCACCACAGATACGCAGTATTTT. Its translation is CASSPSAGGTTTDTQYF.

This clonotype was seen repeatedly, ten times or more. In nucleotides, the CDR3 is TGCGCCAGCAGCATGCCTCAGGGAGGCTCCTACAATGAGCAGTTCTTC. Translating it yields CASSMPQGGSYNEQFF. The chain uses TRBV5-1 and TRBJ2-1; D possibly corresponds to TRBD2 (6 bases). Germline CDR1 SGHRS, CDR2 YFSETQ. The CDR3 loop spans 16 amino acids. With 4 bases removed from V and 0 bases from J, the gap between germline ends came to 14 bases. Full variable domain (outside the CDR3, taken from reference TRBV5-1 and TRBJ2-1): KAGVTQTPRYLIKTRGQQVTLSCSPISGHRSVSWYQQTPGQGLQFLFEYFSETQRNKGNFPGRFSGRQFSNSRSEMNVSTLELGDSALYLCASSMPQGGSYNEQFFGPGTRLTVL.

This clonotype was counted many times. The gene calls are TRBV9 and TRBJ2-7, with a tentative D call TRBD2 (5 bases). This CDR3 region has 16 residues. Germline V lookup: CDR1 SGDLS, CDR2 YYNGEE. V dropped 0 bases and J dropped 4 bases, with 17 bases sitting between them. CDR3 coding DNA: TGTGCCAGCAGCGTAGGAGTAGACGGGAACTTTTACGAGCAGTACTTC. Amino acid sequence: CASSVGVDGNFYEQYF.

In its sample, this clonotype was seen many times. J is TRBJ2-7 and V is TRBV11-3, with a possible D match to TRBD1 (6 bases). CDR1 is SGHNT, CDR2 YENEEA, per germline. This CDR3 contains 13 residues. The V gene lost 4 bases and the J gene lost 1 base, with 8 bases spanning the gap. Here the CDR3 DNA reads TGTGCCAGCAGCTCCGACAGGTCCTACGAGCAGTACTTC. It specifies CASSSDRSYEQYF.

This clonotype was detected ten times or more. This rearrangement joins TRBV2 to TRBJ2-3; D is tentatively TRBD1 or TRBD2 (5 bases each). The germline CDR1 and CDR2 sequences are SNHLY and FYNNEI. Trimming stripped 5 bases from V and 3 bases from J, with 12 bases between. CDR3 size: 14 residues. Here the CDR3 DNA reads TGTGCCAGCAGTAGGGACGAAGAAACAGATACGCAGTATTTT. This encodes CASSRDEETDTQYF.

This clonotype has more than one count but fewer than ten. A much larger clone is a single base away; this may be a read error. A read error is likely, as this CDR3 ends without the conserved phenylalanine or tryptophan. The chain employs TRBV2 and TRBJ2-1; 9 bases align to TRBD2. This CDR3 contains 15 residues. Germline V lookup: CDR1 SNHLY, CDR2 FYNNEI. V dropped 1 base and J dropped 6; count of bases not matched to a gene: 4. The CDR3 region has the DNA TGTGCCAGCAGTGAAGTTCTAGCGGGACGCAATGAGCAGTTCCTC. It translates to CASSEVLAGRNEQFL.

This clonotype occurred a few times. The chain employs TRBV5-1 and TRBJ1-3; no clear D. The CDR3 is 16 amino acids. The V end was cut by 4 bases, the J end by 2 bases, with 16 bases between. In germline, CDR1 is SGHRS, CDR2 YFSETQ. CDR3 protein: CASSAGPLTTGNTIYF. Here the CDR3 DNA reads TGCGCCAGCAGCGCCGGGCCGCTGACTACTGGAAACACCATATATTTT.

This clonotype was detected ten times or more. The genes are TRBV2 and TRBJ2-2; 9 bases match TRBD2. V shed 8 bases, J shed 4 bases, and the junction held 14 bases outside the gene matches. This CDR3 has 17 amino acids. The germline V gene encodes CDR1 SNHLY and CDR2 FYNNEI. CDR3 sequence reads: CASASGRGRASTGELFF. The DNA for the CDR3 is TGTGCCAGCGCTTCAGGTCGCGGGAGGGCCAGCACCGGGGAGCTGTTTTTT.

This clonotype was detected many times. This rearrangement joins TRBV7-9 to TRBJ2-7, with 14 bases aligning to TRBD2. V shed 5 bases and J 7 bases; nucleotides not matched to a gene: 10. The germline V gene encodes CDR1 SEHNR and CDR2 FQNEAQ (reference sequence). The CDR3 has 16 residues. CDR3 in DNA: TGTGCCAGCAGCCCGTGGCCCGGGACTAGCGGGAGTGAGCAGTACTTC. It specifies CASSPWPGTSGSEQYF. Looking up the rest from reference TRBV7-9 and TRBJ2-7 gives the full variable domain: DTGVSQNPRHKITKRGQNVTFRCDPISEHNRLYWYRQTLGQGPEFLTYFQNEAQLEKSRLLSDRFSAERPKGSFSTLEIQRTEQGDSAMYLCASSPWPGTSGSEQYFGPGTRLTVT.